This T cell receptor (beta chain) was observed in a study of regulatory T cells in long-lasting Graves disease. The overall study: Those Graves' patients who were newly diagnosed had been on antithyroid drugs under 3 months.

This CDR3 has 18 residues. J was trimmed by 10 bases and V by 0 bases; bases with no gene match: 16. Germline lookup yields CDR1 DFQATT and CDR2 SNEGSKA (reference sequence). Assembly of TCR beta libraries relied on iRepertoire HTBI primers together with Arm-PCR of CDR3 regions. TCRdb re-derived calls from the multiplex PCR reads in MiXCR, one entry per CDR3 protein. The data hold 360,000 or so distinct CDR3 sequences, with 16% observed a single time. The time point denotes: newly diagnosed GD, antithyroid drugs for less than 3 months. PBMC RNA was the source of the TCR library. These data were likewise used in another study, on T cells in Graves' hyperthyroidism and ophthalmopathy.

The V gene is TRBV20-1, the J gene TRBJ1-6; 9 bases fit TRBD1. This specimen was peripheral blood mononuclear cells (PBMCs), taken at new diagnosis, from a patient treated with antithyroid drugs. This TCR came from a woman younger than 35 with Graves disease. CDR3 nucleotide sequence: TGCAGTGCTAGAGATGTGAGGACAGGGGCCTCGAGGGGGTCACCCCTCCACTTT. As protein: CSARDVRTGASRGSPLHF.